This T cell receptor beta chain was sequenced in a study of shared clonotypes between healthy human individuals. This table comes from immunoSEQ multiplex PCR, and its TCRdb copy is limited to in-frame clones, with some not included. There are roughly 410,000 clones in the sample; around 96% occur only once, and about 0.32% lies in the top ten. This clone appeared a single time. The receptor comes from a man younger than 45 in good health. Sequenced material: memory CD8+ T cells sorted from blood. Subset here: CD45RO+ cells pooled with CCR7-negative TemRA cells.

The CDR3 region is CASKRYRRTYEQYF. The CDR3 DNA reads TGCGCCAGCAAGCGATATCGTCGAACCTACGAGCAGTACTTC. J is TRBJ2-7 and V is TRBV10-1; D not resolved. Per the germline V gene, CDR1 is WNHNN and CDR2 is SYGVQD (reference sequence). V dropped 7 bases and J dropped 2 bases, with 15 bases sitting between them. The CDR3 contains 14 residues.